This T cell receptor beta chain is drawn from a study of control samples from healthy donors and cancer patients. TCRdb keeps only in-frame clones here, not all; method: immunoSEQ multiplex PCR. Here the sample spans 200,000 to 250,000 clones, 90% to 95% being singletons. There are 17 residues in the CDR3. Germline assignment: CDR1 LNHDA and CDR2 SQIVND (reference sequence). With V trimmed by 5 bases and J by 5 bases, 13 bases remained unmatched. The specimen sequenced was blood. The source of this sequence is a man in his fifties or sixties in good health. This chain connects TRBV19 to TRBJ2-3; 10 positions agree with TRBD1. Here the CDR3 reads CASSYMRKGQGKDTQYF. Here the CDR3 DNA reads TGTGCCAGTAGTTATATGAGAAAGGGACAGGGGAAAGATACGCAGTATTTT.